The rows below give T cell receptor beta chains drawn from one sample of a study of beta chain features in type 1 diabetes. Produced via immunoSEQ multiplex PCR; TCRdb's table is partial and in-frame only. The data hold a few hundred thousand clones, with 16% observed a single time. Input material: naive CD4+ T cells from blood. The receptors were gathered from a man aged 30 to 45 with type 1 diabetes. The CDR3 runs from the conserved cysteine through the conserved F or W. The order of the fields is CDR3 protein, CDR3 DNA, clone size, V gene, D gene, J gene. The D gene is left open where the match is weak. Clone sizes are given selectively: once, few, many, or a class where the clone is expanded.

CASSLVGQPTDTQYF TGCGCCAGCAGCTTGGTGGGGCAGCCCACAGATACGCAGTATTTT - TRBV5-1 - TRBJ2-3
CASSTPDRANTEAFF TGTGCCAGTAGTACCCCCGACAGGGCGAACACTGAAGCTTTCTTT few TRBV19 TRBD1 TRBJ1-1
CASSLRRGTDTQYF TGTGCCAGCAGCTTAAGACGGGGCACAGATACGCAGTATTTT few TRBV6-6 - TRBJ2-3
CSVTGRTYEQYF TGCAGCGTGACAGGGAGAACCTACGAGCAGTACTTC - TRBV29-1 TRBD1 TRBJ2-7
CASSQGGTSYEQYF TGTGCCAGCAGCCAAGGGGGGACCTCCTACGAGCAGTACTTC - TRBV4-2 - TRBJ2-7
CATSSLAGIYEQYF TGTGCCACCAGCTCACTAGCGGGAATCTACGAGCAGTACTTC - TRBV15 TRBD2 TRBJ2-7
CSAPGRTEAFF TGCAGTGCCCCGGGCCGAACCGAAGCTTTCTTT - TRBV20-1 - TRBJ1-1
CASSLMLAGGPEQYF TGTGCCAGCAGCTTGATGTTAGCGGGAGGGCCCGAGCAGTACTTC few TRBV7-8 TRBD2 TRBJ2-7
CASSQAPGQERTDTQYF TGCGCCAGCAGCCAAGCACCGGGACAGGAGCGGACAGATACGCAGTATTTT few TRBV4-1 TRBD1 TRBJ2-3
CASSVGQLQETQYF TGTGCCAGCAGCGTAGGACAGCTCCAAGAGACCCAGTACTTC - TRBV9 - TRBJ2-5
CSVPRLQGELGAFF TGCAGCGTGCCGCGCTTACAGGGAGAGCTGGGGGCTTTCTTT few TRBV29-1 - TRBJ1-1
CASSLAGTEQFF TGTGCCAGCAGCTTAGCCGGTACTGAGCAGTTCTTC - TRBV7-2 - TRBJ2-1
CAIRDRVSYEQYF TGTGCCATCAGAGACAGGGTTTCCTACGAGCAGTACTTC - TRBV10-3 TRBD1 TRBJ2-7
CASSYRGETQYF TGTGCCAGCAGCTATCGGGGAGAGACCCAGTACTTC - TRBV7-2 - TRBJ2-5
CASSLGQSNQPQHF TGTGCCAGCAGCTTGGGGCAGTCGAATCAGCCCCAGCATTTT few TRBV7-2 - TRBJ1-5
CASSVARGSEQYF TGTGCCAGCAGCGTAGCGAGGGGTAGCGAGCAGTACTTC - TRBV9 - TRBJ2-7
CSVASTDTQYF TGCAGCGTTGCGAGCACAGATACGCAGTATTTT - TRBV29-1 - TRBJ2-3
CASSLVRGYEQYF TGTGCCAGCAGCTTAGTCCGGGGCTACGAGCAGTACTTC few TRBV7-9 - TRBJ2-7
CASSHLAGAGETQYF TGCGCCAGCAGCCACCTAGCGGGAGCGGGAGAGACCCAGTACTTC few TRBV5-1 TRBD2 TRBJ2-5
CASRGNEKLFF TGTGCCAGTAGGGGGAATGAAAAACTGTTTTTT - TRBV19 - TRBJ1-4
CASSQDGGRAEETQYF TGCGCCAGCAGCCAAGATGGCGGGAGGGCCGAGGAGACCCAGTACTTC few TRBV4-1 TRBD2 TRBJ2-5
CAWSYGQGETQYF TGTGCCTGGAGTTACGGACAGGGAGAGACCCAGTACTTC few TRBV30 TRBD1 TRBJ2-5
CASSATSTDTQYF TGTGCCAGCAGTGCGACTAGCACAGATACGCAGTATTTT - TRBV2 - TRBJ2-3
CSVRGNENTEAFF TGCAGCGTCAGGGGTAACGAGAACACTGAAGCTTTCTTT - TRBV29-1 - TRBJ1-1
CASSPPSGAYEQYF TGTGCCAGCTCACCACCGTCTGGGGCCTACGAGCAGTACTTC few TRBV18 - TRBJ2-7
CATSRDRTGELFF TGTGCCACCAGCAGAGATCGCACCGGGGAGCTGTTTTTT few TRBV15 - TRBJ2-2
CASSPGGPKETQYF TGTGCCAGCAGCCCCGGCGGGCCCAAAGAGACCCAGTACTTC - TRBV4-2 - TRBJ2-5
CSVEGTGGYNEQFF TGCAGCGTCGAAGGGACAGGGGGTTATAATGAGCAGTTCTTC - TRBV29-1 TRBD1 TRBJ2-1
CASSQTTTKGGGSTDTQYF TGCGCCAGCAGTCAAACGACGACCAAGGGCGGTGGTTCGACAGATACGCAGTATTTT few TRBV23-1 - TRBJ2-3
CASTDSYNEQFF TGTGCCAGCACCGACTCCTACAATGAGCAGTTCTTC - TRBV11-2 - TRBJ2-1
CASSPRDPAAQFF TGTGCCAGCAGCCCTAGAGACCCCGCTGCGCAGTTCTTC few TRBV9 - TRBJ2-1
CASRAVPDTQYF TGTGCCAGCAGGGCAGTCCCAGATACGCAGTATTTT - TRBV6-1 - TRBJ2-3
CASSPQTGSTYEQYF TGCGCCAGCAGCCCTCAAACGGGATCGACCTACGAGCAGTACTTC - TRBV4-1 - TRBJ2-7
CASSAMTGSKNIQYF TGTGCCAGCAGCGCGATGACAGGGTCCAAAAACATTCAGTACTTC few TRBV7-9 TRBD1 TRBJ2-4
CSVAGSSDLTGEQFF TGCAGCGTCGCAGGGTCCAGCGACCTTACCGGGGAGCAGTTCTTC once TRBV29-1 - TRBJ2-1
CASRRAGTLNTEAFF TGTGCCAGCCGCAGGGCAGGTACCCTGAACACTGAAGCTTTCTTT - TRBV13 - TRBJ1-1
CATSASGPYEQYF TGTGCCACCAGCGCTAGCGGCCCCTACGAGCAGTACTTC - TRBV15 TRBD2 TRBJ2-7
CAWGGQGTAGELFF TGTGCCTGGGGGGGACAGGGGACAGCCGGGGAGCTGTTTTTT few TRBV30 TRBD1 TRBJ2-2
CSVSGLAEYEQYF TGCAGCGTGTCGGGACTAGCGGAGTACGAGCAGTACTTC few TRBV29-1 TRBD2 TRBJ2-7
CASSHIPRTGGTYEQYF TGTGCCAGCAGTCATATTCCCCGGACAGGGGGTACCTACGAGCAGTACTTC few TRBV27 TRBD1 TRBJ2-7
CASSLEQLETQYF TGCGCCAGCAGCTTAGAACAGTTGGAGACCCAGTACTTC - TRBV5-1 - TRBJ2-5
CASSAGLAGGAQETQYF TGTGCCAGCAGCGCCGGACTAGCGGGAGGGGCACAAGAGACCCAGTACTTC few TRBV9 TRBD2 TRBJ2-5
CASSLASGSGYEQFF TGTGCCAGCAGCCTAGCTAGCGGGAGCGGTTATGAGCAGTTCTTC few TRBV7-3 TRBD2 TRBJ2-1
CASSFRQGRETQYF TGTGCCAGCAGTTTCCGGCAGGGGCGGGAGACCCAGTACTTC - TRBV27 - TRBJ2-5